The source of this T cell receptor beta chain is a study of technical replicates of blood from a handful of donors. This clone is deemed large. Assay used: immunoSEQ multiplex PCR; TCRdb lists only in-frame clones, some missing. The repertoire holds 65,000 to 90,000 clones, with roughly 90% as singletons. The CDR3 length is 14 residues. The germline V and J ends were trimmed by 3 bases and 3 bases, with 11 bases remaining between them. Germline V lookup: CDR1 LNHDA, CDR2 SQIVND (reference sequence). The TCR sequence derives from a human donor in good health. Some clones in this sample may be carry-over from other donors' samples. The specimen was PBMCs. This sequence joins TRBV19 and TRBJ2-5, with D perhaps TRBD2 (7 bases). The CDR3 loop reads CASSMGAGEETQYF. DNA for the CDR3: TGTGCCAGTAGTATGGGGGCGGGGGAAGAGACCCAGTACTTC.